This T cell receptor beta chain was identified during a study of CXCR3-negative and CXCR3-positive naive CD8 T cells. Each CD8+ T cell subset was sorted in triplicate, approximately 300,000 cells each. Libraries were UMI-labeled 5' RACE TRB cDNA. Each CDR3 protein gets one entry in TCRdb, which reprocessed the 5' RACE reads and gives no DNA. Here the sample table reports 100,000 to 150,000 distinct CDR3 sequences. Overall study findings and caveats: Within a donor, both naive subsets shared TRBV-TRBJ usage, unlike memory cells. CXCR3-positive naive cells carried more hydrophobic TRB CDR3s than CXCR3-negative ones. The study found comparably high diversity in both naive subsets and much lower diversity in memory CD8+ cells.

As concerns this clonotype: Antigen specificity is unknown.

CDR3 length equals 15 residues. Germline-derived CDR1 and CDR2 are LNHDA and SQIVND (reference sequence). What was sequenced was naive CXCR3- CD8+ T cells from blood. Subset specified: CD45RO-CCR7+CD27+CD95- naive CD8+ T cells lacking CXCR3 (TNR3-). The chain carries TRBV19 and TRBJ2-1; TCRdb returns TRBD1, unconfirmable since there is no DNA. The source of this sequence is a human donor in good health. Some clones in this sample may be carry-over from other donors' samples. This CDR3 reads CASSRDPPSYNEQFF.